Sequencing of this TCR beta chain was carried out in a study of blood T cell repertoires in COVID-19 (dated by TCRdb to about 2020). About the study as a whole: Collaborator samples came from the United States, Italy and Spain and covered acute and convalescent phases of COVID-19. The samples were drawn from two sources: the first 160 participants of the ongoing ImmuneRACE study, and 1,200 or so subjects contributed by 6 global collaborators. The sample metadata nearly always contained a de-identified subject ID, COVID-19 status, age in years and sex. HLA class I and class II types, where available, came from metadata supplied by the sample provider rather than from assay-based typing. The dataset comprised deeply sampled blood TCRbeta repertoires from subjects exposed to, actively infected with, or recovered from COVID-19. The repertoires were released in a freely available public database intended as a resource for research on the immune response to SARS-CoV-2. The material from the prospective study consisted of cDNA or gDNA derived from T cells, B-cell-depleted T cells, or PBMCs.

Collaborating institutions collected whole blood in K2EDTA tubes following their own protocols. For TCRbeta analysis, collaborators shipped samples in one of three forms: frozen whole blood, isolated PBMCs, or DNA extracted from either of those sample types. Worth noting for this clone: It lacks a known antigen. Per-nucleotide qualities are absent, and no much larger clonotype sits a single base away. In the same sample, other DNA sequences code for this CDR3.

TCRbeta CDR3 regions were amplified from genomic DNA by means of the immunoSEQ Assay, a bias-controlled multiplex PCR. The original methods were these. The number of nucleated cells in each sample was estimated from the amplification of reference gene primers within the assay. To quantify the absolute abundance of each unique TCRbeta CDR3 rearrangement, sequence reads were collapsed and filtered. For each sample, productive Simpson clonality was calculated as the square root of Simpson's diversity index across productive rearrangements. TCRdb carries this immuneACCESS record with in-frame sequences only. Its versions omit some clonotypes, under half of them owing to an unresolved V gene in the studies checked, with the rest unexplained. V, J and clone size reflect that table, while D and trimming were determined from the DNA. The sample table lists roughly 73,000 clones, 81% of them with a count of one. Of the sample, 20% falls within the top ten clones.

Study-wide conclusions, independent of this receptor: How much clinical and demographic metadata was included differed by source and by participant, and the metadata was provided uncurated.

This receptor was obtained from a woman in her 70s with acute or convalescent COVID-19. Source material: peripheral blood.

This receptor has the CDR3 CASSLFNEQYF. The DNA sequence is as follows: TGTGCCAGCAGCTTGTTCAACGAGCAGTACTTC. This receptor chain uses TRBV5-6 and TRBJ2-7, with the identity of the D gene unclear. The CDR3 has 11 amino acids, counting the end cysteine and phenylalanine. Only the CDR3 region is kept as DNA, spanning 33 bases read in frame from base 1. Trimming removed 1 base from V and 5 bases from J, leaving 4 bases between the germline ends. CDR1 is given as SGHDT and CDR2 as YYEEEE, both from the germline V gene.